Here is one T cell receptor (beta chain) with its context. Original methodology: Amplifying reference gene primers gave estimates of nucleated cell counts. Here immunoSEQ multiplex PCR was the method, and the copy in TCRdb shows in-frame clones only, minus some. That table gives V, J and clone size, and the DNA gave D and trimming. Of under 300,000 clones listed, 84% were seen once; the top ten hold approximately 1.4%. The data belong to a study of blood T cell repertoires in COVID-19. Turning to the study itself: The United States, Italy and Spain were the sources of the acute and convalescent COVID-19 samples.

Germline-derived CDR1 and CDR2 are MDHEN and SYDVKM. The CDR3 runs to 17 residues. V shed 3 bases, J shed 1 base, and the junction held 9 bases outside the gene matches. Sequencing input: peripheral blood. The clonotype originates from a woman aged 40-49 years who had recovered from COVID-19. This chain connects TRBV28 to TRBJ2-3, with 8 bases identical to TRBD1. Here the CDR3 reads CASSFVAPGQGTDTQYF. CDR3 coding DNA: TGTGCCAGCAGTTTTGTGGCTCCGGGACAGGGCACAGATACGCAGTATTTT.